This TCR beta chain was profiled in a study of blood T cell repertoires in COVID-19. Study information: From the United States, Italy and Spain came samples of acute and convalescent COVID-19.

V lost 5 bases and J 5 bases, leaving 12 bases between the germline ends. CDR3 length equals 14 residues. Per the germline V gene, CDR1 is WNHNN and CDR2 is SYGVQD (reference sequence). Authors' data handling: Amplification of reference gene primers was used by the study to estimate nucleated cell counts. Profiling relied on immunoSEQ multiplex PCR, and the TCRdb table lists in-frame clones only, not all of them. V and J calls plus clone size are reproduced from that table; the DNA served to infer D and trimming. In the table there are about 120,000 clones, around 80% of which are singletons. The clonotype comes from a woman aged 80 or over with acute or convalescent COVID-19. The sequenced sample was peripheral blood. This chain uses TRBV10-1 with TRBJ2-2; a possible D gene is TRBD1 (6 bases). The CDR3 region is CASSKQTGTGELFF. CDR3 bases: TGCGCCAGCAGTAAACAGACAGGAACCGGGGAGCTGTTTTTT.